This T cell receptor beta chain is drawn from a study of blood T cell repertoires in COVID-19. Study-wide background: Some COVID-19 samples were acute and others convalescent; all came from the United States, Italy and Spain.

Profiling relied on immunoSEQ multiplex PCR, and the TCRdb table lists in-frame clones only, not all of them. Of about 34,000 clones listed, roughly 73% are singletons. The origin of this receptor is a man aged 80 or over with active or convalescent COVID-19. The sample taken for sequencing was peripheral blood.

CDR3 sequence (DNA): TGTGCCAGCAGTTTTTACAGGGGAAACTATGGCTACACCTTC. Translating it yields CASSFYRGNYGYTF. The genes are TRBV28 and TRBJ1-2; 7 nucleotides line up with TRBD1. Germline CDR1 is MDHEN and CDR2 is SYDVKM. CDR3 size: 14 residues. J was trimmed by 2 bases and V by 3 bases; bases with no gene match: 3.